A selection of T cell receptor beta chains follows, all from one sample in a study of T cells expressing NK-cell markers. TCRdb processed the 5' RACE reads again and assigns one entry to each CDR3 protein, with no DNA. Its table lists roughly 420,000 distinct CDR3 sequences. Sequenced material: blood T cells: a sorted CD56 or NKG2C T cell subset, CD4+ or CD8+ T cells, or bulk PBMC T cells (not recorded which). These TCRs come from a woman between 18 and 70 years old in good health. The CDR3 runs from the conserved cysteine through the conserved F or W.

J	V	CDR3
TRBJ2-3	TRBV6-2/TRBV6-3	CASSYLPLGRVDTQYF
TRBJ2-7	TRBV20-1	CSARDLGGSALYEQYF
TRBJ2-1	TRBV20-1	CSATGLAGGWFGEQFF
TRBJ2-3	TRBV15	CAAQGHRDTQYF
TRBJ2-1	TRBV6-2/TRBV6-3	CASSWGIGSGPHNEQFF
TRBJ2-2	TRBV7-2	CASSLVAGGPVTGELFF
TRBJ2-1	TRBV6-5	CASSYQGITNNEQFF
TRBJ2-6	TRBV6-2/TRBV6-3	CASSYLNRAGANVLTF
TRBJ2-7	TRBV28	CASSPWGVGPLNYEQYF
TRBJ2-6	TRBV5-4	CASSKQGSGANVLTF
TRBJ2-7	TRBV20-1	CSAREVFYEQYF
TRBJ2-7	TRBV7-2	CASSLSPTGGAHEQYF
TRBJ2-1	TRBV14	CASSRHRQGSSYNEQFF
TRBJ1-1	TRBV18	CASSPHRMNTEAFF
TRBJ1-1	TRBV20-1	CSARDRETEAFF
TRBJ1-4	TRBV6-5	CASSYSETGDEKLFF
TRBJ2-3	TRBV4-3	CASSRSATEDTQYF
TRBJ2-7	TRBV20-1	CSVRSSGYEQYF
TRBJ1-1	TRBV7-8	CASNPGTAAKRVNTEAFF
TRBJ2-6	TRBV27	CASSFWDSGANVLTF
TRBJ1-1	TRBV19	CASSSGQGRTEAFF
TRBJ2-7	TRBV9	CASSVGSSTYEQYF
TRBJ1-3	TRBV7-6	CASSSMRELYF
TRBJ1-6	TRBV20-1	CSASRDRTGSPLHF
TRBJ2-3	TRBV7-2	CASNFGRAGPDTQYF
TRBJ2-6	TRBV20-1	CSVGKGSGANVLTF
TRBJ1-2	TRBV4-3	CASSQDRALNPNGYTF
TRBJ2-7	TRBV12-3/TRBV12-4	CASSFLPSSGEQYF
TRBJ2-5	TRBV7-9	CASSFEVEVFGGEPQYF
TRBJ2-5	TRBV29-1	CSVGGDLRETQYF
TRBJ2-1	TRBV4-3	CASSQDRKASSSYNEQFF
TRBJ1-6	TRBV7-2	CASSSVDRGNSPLHF
TRBJ2-1	TRBV7-3	CASSLVPDLDNEQFF
TRBJ2-1	TRBV12-3/TRBV12-4	CASSPPGSGTSYNEQFF
TRBJ2-5	TRBV7-6	CASSLALAAQETQYF
TRBJ2-1	TRBV15	CATSRAVGLSADEQFF
TRBJ2-1	TRBV20-1	CSARGLQGSYNEQFF
TRBJ2-7	TRBV7-9	CVAMADYEQYF
TRBJ2-1	TRBV20-1	CSATPDRDFEQFF
TRBJ2-5	TRBV29-1	CSVSQGRETQYF
TRBJ2-3	TRBV4-3	CASSQEGGGTDTQYF
TRBJ1-6	TRBV14	CASSHPGYNSPLHF
TRBJ2-7	TRBV5-1	CASSLTSGSYEQYF
TRBJ1-1	TRBV20-1	CSATQGETEAFF
TRBJ1-1	TRBV14	CASSQEQYRTEAFF
TRBJ2-1	TRBV19	CASTPSGYNEQFF
TRBJ2-1	TRBV6-1	CASSASGRVGQFF
TRBJ2-7	TRBV6-2/TRBV6-3	CASSAPGQGWYEQYF